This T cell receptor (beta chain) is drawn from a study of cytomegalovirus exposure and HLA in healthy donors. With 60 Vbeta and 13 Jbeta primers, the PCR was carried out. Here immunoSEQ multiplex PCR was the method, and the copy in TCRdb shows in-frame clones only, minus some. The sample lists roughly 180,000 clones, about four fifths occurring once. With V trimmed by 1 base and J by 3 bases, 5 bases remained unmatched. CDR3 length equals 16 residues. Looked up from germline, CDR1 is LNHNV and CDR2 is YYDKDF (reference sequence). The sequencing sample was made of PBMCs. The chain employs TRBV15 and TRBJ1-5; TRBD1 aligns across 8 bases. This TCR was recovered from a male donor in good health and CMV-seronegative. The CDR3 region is CATSRGTGRDNQPQHF. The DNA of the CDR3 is TGTGCCACCAGCAGAGGGACAGGGAGGGACAATCAGCCCCAGCATTTT.